This T cell receptor (beta chain) was captured in a study of cytomegalovirus exposure and HLA in healthy donors. Use of 60 Vbeta and 13 Jbeta primers characterized the PCR. Sequencing was performed with immunoSEQ multiplex PCR; in TCRdb, only in-frame clones are kept and a portion is missing. The table includes 90,000 to 100,000 clones, about 66% detected once. V was clipped by 8 bases and J by 6 bases; unmatched bases: 10. Germline loops: CDR1 MNHEY, CDR2 SVGAGI. This CDR3 region has 15 residues. The chain uses TRBV6-5 and TRBJ1-6, with 7 nucleotides matching TRBD1. Source material: PBMCs. This sequence originates from a boy aged 10-17 years in good health and CMV-seropositive. The CDR3 is CASGDFRGFNSPLHF. The CDR3 nucleotides are TGTGCCAGCGGAGACTTCAGGGGGTTTAATTCACCCCTCCACTTT.